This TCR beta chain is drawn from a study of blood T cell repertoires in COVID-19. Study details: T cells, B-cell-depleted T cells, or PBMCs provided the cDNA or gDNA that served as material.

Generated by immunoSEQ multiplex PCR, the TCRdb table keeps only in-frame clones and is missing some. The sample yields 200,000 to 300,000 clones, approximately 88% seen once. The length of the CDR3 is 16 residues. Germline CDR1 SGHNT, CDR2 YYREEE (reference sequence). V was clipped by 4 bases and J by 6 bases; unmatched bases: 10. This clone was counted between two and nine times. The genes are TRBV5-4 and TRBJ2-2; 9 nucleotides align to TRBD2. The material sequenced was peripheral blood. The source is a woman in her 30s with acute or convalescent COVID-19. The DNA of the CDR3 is TGTGCCAGCAGCGAGGGGACTAGCCTCCTTCCCGGGGAGCTGTTTTTT. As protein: CASSEGTSLLPGELFF.